This is a list of T cell receptor beta chains from one sample in a study of response to subunit inactivated influenza vaccine. A single record per CDR3 protein comes from TCRdb applying MiXCR to the RT-PCR reads. In the table there are 860,000 or so distinct CDR3 sequences, approximately 21% of which are singletons. Here the sequenced sample was PBMCs from blood, taken about 5 days after vaccination. Every receptor here comes from a middle-aged man who received an inactivated influenza vaccine. Both conserved end residues are part of each CDR3.

v_call | cdr3_aa
TRBV7-2 | CASSLGWGSDEQFF
TRBV4-2 | CASGTGGHSGANVLTF
TRBV3-1 | CASSQAGWNEQFF
TRBV7-8 | CASSAAGTSVKTQYF
TRBV14 | CASSQSRAGLGNEQFF
TRBV20-1 | CSARWQGAREKLFF
TRBV5-3 | CATRMDRGVGDNEQFF
TRBV20-1 | CSALTGTYEQYF
TRBV5-1 | CASSHTGDGPQHF
TRBV29-1 | CSVALAGRPWYNEQFF
TRBV29-1 | CSVRLNTGELFF
TRBV12-3/TRBV12-4 | CASSWGDVAGIKTDTQCF
TRBV6-2/TRBV6-3 | CASTLGTGAEAFF
TRBV2 | CASSEAAGAYNEQFF
TRBV5-1 | CASSLAGPGHNYEQYF
TRBV20-1 | CSAFWGLVTDTQYF
TRBV4-3 | CASSRQPYLTGTQETQYF
TRBV7-2 | CASSLRQAYNEQFF
TRBV20-1 | CSARTSGGGLYEQYF
TRBV29-1 | CSVESGLAKETQYF